Listed below are T cell receptor beta chains from one sample, sequenced in a study of beta chain features in type 1 diabetes. Profiling relied on immunoSEQ multiplex PCR, and the TCRdb table lists in-frame clones only, not all of them. Here the sample spans tens of thousands of clones, about a third being singletons. The specimen sequenced was stem cell memory CD4+ T cells from blood. These TCRs come from a woman between 18 and 29 years old in good health. The CDR3 runs from the conserved cysteine through the conserved F or W.

v_call	j_call	cdr3_aa
TRBV5-4	TRBJ1-2	CASSSPARENGYTF
TRBV7-9	TRBJ2-3	CASSPRIRGGRTDTQYF
TRBV7-2	TRBJ2-1	CASSLSLAGRNEQFF
TRBV9	TRBJ2-1	CASSGVSGSSEQFF
TRBV5-1	TRBJ1-3	CASSSGTGPLNSGNTIYF
TRBV19	TRBJ1-1	CASSIGQYTEAFF
TRBV9	TRBJ2-4	CASSGRQGAKNIQYF
TRBV10-3	TRBJ1-2	CATDRGEGGYTF
TRBV10-3	TRBJ2-2	CAISGTVTGELFF
TRBV30	TRBJ2-7	CAWGRLAVYEQYF
TRBV4-3	TRBJ1-2	CASSQEINRVRGGYTF
TRBV18	TRBJ1-4	CASARGENEKLFF
TRBV11-3	TRBJ2-2	CASSNILGQGRTGELFF
TRBV5-1	TRBJ1-1	CASSPGQGPAEAFF
TRBV11-3	TRBJ2-5	CASSTGETQYF
TRBV7-2	TRBJ2-2	CASSLSLLTGELFF